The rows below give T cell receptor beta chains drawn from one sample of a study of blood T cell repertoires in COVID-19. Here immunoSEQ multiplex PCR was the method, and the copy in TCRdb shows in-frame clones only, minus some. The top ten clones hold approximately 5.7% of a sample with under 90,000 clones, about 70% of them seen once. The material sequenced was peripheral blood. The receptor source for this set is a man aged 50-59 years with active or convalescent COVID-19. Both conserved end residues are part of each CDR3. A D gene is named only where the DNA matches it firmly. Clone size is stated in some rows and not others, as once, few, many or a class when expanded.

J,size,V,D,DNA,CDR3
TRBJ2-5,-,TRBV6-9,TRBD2,TGTGCCAGCAGTTATTGGCGCGGGGGGGCGGAGACCCAGTACTTC,CASSYWRGGAETQYF
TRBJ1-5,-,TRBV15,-,TGTGCCACCAGCAGAGATGGACGGACTAATCAGCCCCAGCATTTT,CATSRDGRTNQPQHF
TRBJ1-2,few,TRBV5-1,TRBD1,TGCGCCAGCAGCCCGGACTCGACAGGGGGCGCTTGGGGCTACACCTTC,CASSPDSTGGAWGYTF
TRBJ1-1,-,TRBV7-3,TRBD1,TGTGCCAGCAGCTTTCGGACAGGGGACGTCACTGAAGCTTTCTTT,CASSFRTGDVTEAFF
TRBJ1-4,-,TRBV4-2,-,TGTGCCAGCAGCCAAGATGTAGGAGATAATGAAAAACTGTTTTTT,CASSQDVGDNEKLFF
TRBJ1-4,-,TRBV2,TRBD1,TGTGCCAGCGGCAGACAGGGGACTGATGAAAAACTGTTTTTT,CASGRQGTDEKLFF
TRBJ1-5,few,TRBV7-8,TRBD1,TGTGCCAGCAGCTTAGCGCCTGGGACAGGGGCTCAGCCCCAGCATTTT,CASSLAPGTGAQPQHF
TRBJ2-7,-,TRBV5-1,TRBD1,TGCGCCAGCAGCTTTAGGCAGGGGGTCTCCTACGAGCAGTACTTC,CASSFRQGVSYEQYF
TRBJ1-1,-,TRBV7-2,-,TGTGCCAGCAGCTTAGGTCAGGGGTTACGGCTAGAAGAAGCTTTCTTT,CASSLGQGLRLEEAFF
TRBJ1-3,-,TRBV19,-,TGTGCCAGTAGCCTCCAGGCCTACTCTGGAAACACCATATATTTT,CASSLQAYSGNTIYF
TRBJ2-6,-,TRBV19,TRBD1,TGTGCCAGTAGTATAGTAACAGGGGGGTCTGGGGCCAACGTCCTGACTTTC,CASSIVTGGSGANVLTF
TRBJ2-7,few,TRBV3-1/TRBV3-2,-,TGTGCCAGCAGCCAAGATAGGGCCAGGGGAAGTTACGAGCAGTACTTC,CASSQDRARGSYEQYF
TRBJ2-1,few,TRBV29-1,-,TGCAGCGTTGGGCAGGGGACCGGTGGTGAGCAGTTCTTC,CSVGQGTGGEQFF
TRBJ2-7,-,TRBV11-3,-,TGTGCCAGCAGCTTCGGGGGAGGCCCCTACGAGCAGTACTTC,CASSFGGGPYEQYF
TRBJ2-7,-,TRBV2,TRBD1,TGTGCCAGCAGTGTTGCAGGGGGCGAGCAGTACTTC,CASSVAGGEQYF
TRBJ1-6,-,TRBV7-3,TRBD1,TGTGCCAGCAGCTTGGGACAGGGGTCACCCCTCCACTTT,CASSLGQGSPLHF
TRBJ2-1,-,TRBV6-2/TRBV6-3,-,TGTGCCAGCAGTTACAGGGGCCCTTACAATGAGCAGTTCTTC,CASSYRGPYNEQFF
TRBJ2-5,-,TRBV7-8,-,TGTGCCAGCAGCCCAGGACAGTACCAAGAGACCCAGTACTTC,CASSPGQYQETQYF
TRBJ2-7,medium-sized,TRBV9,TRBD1,TGTGCCAGCAGCGTAGAGCGCGACAGGGTCCCCGAGCAGTACTTC,CASSVERDRVPEQYF
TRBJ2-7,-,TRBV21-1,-,TGTGCCAGCCGCGCACAACTAGCGGGGCGCTCCTACGAGCAGTACTTC,CASRAQLAGRSYEQYF